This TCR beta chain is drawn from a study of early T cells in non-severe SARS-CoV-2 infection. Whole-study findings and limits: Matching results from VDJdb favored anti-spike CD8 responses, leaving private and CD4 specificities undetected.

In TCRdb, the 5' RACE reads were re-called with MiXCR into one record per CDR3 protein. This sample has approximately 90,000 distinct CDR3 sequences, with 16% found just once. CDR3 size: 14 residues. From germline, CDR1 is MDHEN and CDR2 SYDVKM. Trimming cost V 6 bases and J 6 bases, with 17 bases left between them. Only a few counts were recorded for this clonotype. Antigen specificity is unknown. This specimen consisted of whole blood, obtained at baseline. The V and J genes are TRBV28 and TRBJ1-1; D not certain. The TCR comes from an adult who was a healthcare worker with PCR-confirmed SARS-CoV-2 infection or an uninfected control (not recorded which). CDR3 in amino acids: CASSSPGQSAEAFF. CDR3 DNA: TGTGCCAGCAGCTCCCCCGGCCAGAGCGCTGAAGCTTTCTTT.